A single T cell receptor beta chain is shown here with its context. This CDR3 region has 17 residues. V shed 0 bases and J shed 6 bases, with 20 bases lying between them. CDR1 is MDHEN and CDR2 is SYDVKM in the germline V gene. This entry belongs to a study of blood T cell repertoires in COVID-19. Study background: The United States, Italy and Spain supplied acute and convalescent COVID-19 samples. T cells, B-cell-depleted T cells, or PBMCs provided the cDNA or gDNA that served as material.

Those enrolled in Seattle joined during active infection and were followed longitudinally afterward. Original analysis: Quantification of nucleated cells was approximated via reference gene primer amplification. Method: immunoSEQ multiplex PCR; TCRdb's copy keeps in-frame clones and lacks some. V, J and clone size reflect that table, while D and trimming were determined from the DNA. The sample contains roughly 350,000 clones, around 87% of which appear only once. Sequencing input: peripheral blood. The V call is TRBV28, the J call TRBJ2-5; a weak D match, TRBD1 (7 bases). The TCR was taken from a woman aged 30 to 39 with COVID-19, enrolled during active disease. In DNA form, the CDR3 reads TGTGCCAGCAGTTTATGGGGCCTCGAGGAGGGGGCGAAGACCCAGTACTTC. Amino acids: CASSLWGLEEGAKTQYF.